The T cell receptor beta chain under discussion was sequenced for a study of breast tumors, draining lymph nodes, adjacent tissues. Using its own MiXCR run on the multiplex PCR reads, TCRdb lists one record per CDR3 protein. Of about 270,000 distinct CDR3 sequences in the sample, around 30% were seen once. A remark on this clonotype: Its antigen remains unidentified.

Germline-derived CDR1 and CDR2 are SQVTM and ANQGSEA. The CDR3 contains 15 residues. V lost 0 bases and J lost 1, with 11 bases in between. Samples came from axillary lymph nodes draining the breast cancer. Study conclusions and caveats: Compared with lymph nodes, tumors were less diverse; compared with nontumor tissue, more. Most tumor T cells seemingly derive from lymph node, then expand in tumor. The lymph node origin of tumor T cells was framed as consistent with a hypothesis, not demonstrated.

The receptor was derived from a female donor with breast cancer. Some clones in this sample may be carry-over from other donors' samples. The sample was axillary lymph node tissue. J is TRBJ2-3 and V is TRBV29-1; D uncertain. The chain's CDR3 is CSVEDPNTGTDTQYF. The CDR3 region has the DNA TGCAGCGTTGAAGATCCGAATACCGGCACAGATACGCAGTATTTT.